The 31 T cell receptor beta chains below all came from one sample that was sequenced in a study of shared clonotypes between healthy human individuals. Clones were sequenced by immunoSEQ multiplex PCR, and TCRdb holds only the in-frame ones, with some missing. The sample includes approximately 600,000 clones, 95% seen only once; the top ten take approximately 0.11%. Naive-designated CD8 cells lacked CD45RO, were positively enriched for CCR7, and omitted terminally differentiated effector memory CD45RA+ cells. Sequences were obtained from naive CD8+ T cells sorted from blood. These receptors were collected from a woman under 40 in good health.

The rearrangement links TRBV28 to TRBJ2-3; TRBD2 matches 10 bases. Germline-derived CDR1 and CDR2 are MDHEN and SYDVKM. V lost 4 bases and J lost 5; bases outside the gene matches: 3. This CDR3 spans 14 amino acids. This CDR3 is CASSSSGRQDTQYF. The CDR3 DNA sequence: TGTGCCAGCAGTTCTAGCGGGAGACAAGATACGCAGTATTTT.

This chain uses TRBV27 with TRBJ2-5, with no clear D. The germline CDR1 and CDR2 sequences are MNHEY and SMNVEV (reference sequence). The CDR3 has 11 amino acids. V dropped 4 bases and J dropped 3 bases, with 3 bases sitting between them. This chain's CDR3 is CASSSKETQYF. CDR3 coding DNA: TGTGCCAGCAGTTCGAAAGAGACCCAGTACTTC.

This chain connects TRBV7-9 to TRBJ2-5; tentative D call: TRBD2 (6 bases). The CDR3 is 14 amino acids. In germline, CDR1 is SEHNR, CDR2 FQNEAQ (reference sequence). The germline V and J ends were trimmed by 4 bases and 5 bases, with 14 bases remaining between them. The CDR3 loop reads CASSSTGGRETQYF. The CDR3 coding sequence is TGTGCCAGCAGCTCTACTGGGGGGAGGGAGACCCAGTACTTC.

This chain joins TRBV19 and TRBJ2-7; D might be TRBD2 (5 bases). Germline values: CDR1 LNHDA, CDR2 SQIVND (reference sequence). V dropped 6 bases and J dropped 0 bases, with 18 bases sitting between them. The CDR3 covers 16 residues. This CDR3 is CASSPSPDSLSYEQYF. The DNA of the CDR3 is TGTGCCAGTAGCCCTTCCCCGGACTCCCTCTCCTACGAGCAGTACTTC.

The CDR3 region has the DNA TGTGCCAGCAGCTTCTCCGGGTCCCGGAGCTCCTACAATGAGCAGTTCTTC. It yields the protein CASSFSGSRSSYNEQFF. The chain has TRBV7-9 and TRBJ2-1, with no clear D. Germline CDR1 is SEHNR and CDR2 is FQNEAQ (reference sequence). Trimming pared 3 bases from V and 0 bases from J, leaving 15 bases between. The CDR3 is 17 amino acids.

The gene calls are TRBV2 and TRBJ2-3; D possibly matches TRBD1 or TRBD2 (5 bases each). CDR1 and CDR2 (germline): SNHLY, FYNNEI. This CDR3 has 13 residues. Trimming removed 8 bases from V and 2 bases from J, with 11 bases in between. The CDR3 region is CASSGPNTDTQYF. In DNA, the CDR3 is TGTGCCAGCTCGGGACCGAACACAGATACGCAGTATTTT.

A word on this clone: Other DNA sequences in the same sample also yield this CDR3. The V gene is TRBV5-4, the J gene TRBJ2-7; D not certain. CDR1 and CDR2 from the germline V gene are SGHNT and YYREEE (reference sequence). This CDR3 is 12 amino acids long. Trimming cost V 3 bases and J 0 bases, with 4 bases left between them. The DNA for the CDR3 is TGTGCCAGCAGCTCCGACTCCTACGAGCAGTACTTC. Its protein product is CASSSDSYEQYF. The full variable domain, in which reference TRBV5-4 and TRBJ2-7 provide the parts outside the CDR3, is ETGVTQSPTHLIKTRGQQVTLRCSSQSGHNTVSWYQQALGQGPQFIFQYYREEENGRGNFPPRFSGLQFPNYSSELNVNALELDDSALYLCASSSDSYEQYFGPGTRLTVT.

This clone occurred once. V usage is TRBV2 and J usage is TRBJ2-7; 7 positions match TRBD1. Germline assignment: CDR1 SNHLY and CDR2 FYNNEI. V trimming: 4 bases; J trimming: 4 bases; junction bases outside the gene matches: 7. The CDR3 covers 14 residues. The CDR3 DNA reads as TGTGCCAGCAGTGTTGGGACAGTAGGATACGAGCAGTACTTC. It specifies CASSVGTVGYEQYF.

The V call is TRBV6-1, the J call TRBJ1-4, with 10 bases lining up with TRBD1. The CDR3 consists of 15 residues. From germline, CDR1 is MNHNS and CDR2 SASEGT. V lost 4 bases, J lost 3 bases, and 2 bases stayed unmatched. CDR3 DNA: TGTGCCAGCAGTGGGGGGACAGGGGCTAATGAAAAACTGTTTTTT. Encoded protein: CASSGGTGANEKLFF.

A word on this clone: Additional DNA sequences in this sample encode the identical CDR3. The V and J genes are TRBV27 and TRBJ2-7; TRBD2 matches 7 bases. Germline CDR1 MNHEY, CDR2 SMNVEV (reference sequence). The CDR3 sequence is 14 residues long. V trimming: 0 bases; J trimming: 6 bases; junction bases outside the gene matches: 5. CDR3 bases: TGTGCCAGCAGTTTATCGGGCGGGAGTGGCGAGCAGTACTTC. It codes for CASSLSGGSGEQYF.

This clone has more than one count but fewer than ten. The chain uses TRBV7-9 and TRBJ1-2; D gene uncertain. V was pared by 5 bases and J by 2 bases, with 15 bases between. The germline V gene encodes CDR1 SEHNR and CDR2 FQNEAQ (reference sequence). CDR3 length equals 15 residues. The CDR3 loop is CASSPLSSANYGYTF. Here the CDR3 DNA reads TGTGCCAGCAGCCCTTTGAGCAGTGCCAACTATGGCTACACCTTC.

For the CDR3, the DNA is TGCGCCAGCAGCTCGTGGGGGGGTAATCAGCCCCAGCATTTT. Amino acid sequence: CASSSWGGNQPQHF. V and J are TRBV5-1 and TRBJ1-5, with D maybe TRBD1 (5 bases). Germline V gene sequence: CDR1 SGHRS, CDR2 YFSETQ. With 3 bases removed from V and 4 bases from J, the gap between germline ends came to 11 bases. This CDR3 is built from 14 residues.

The rearrangement joins TRBV9 to TRBJ2-3; 8 positions match TRBD2. The germline V gene has CDR1 SGDLS and CDR2 YYNGEE. V trimming: 3 bases; J trimming: 3 bases; junction bases outside the gene matches: 9. The CDR3 extends over 16 amino acids. The CDR3: CASSAPPQRETDTQYF. For the CDR3, the DNA is TGTGCCAGCAGCGCCCCCCCCCAGCGGGAGACAGATACGCAGTATTTT.

The rearrangement joins TRBV7-8 to TRBJ2-1; possible D gene TRBD2, 6 bases. V was shortened by 1 base and J by 1 base, with 8 bases between the two germline ends. The CDR3 sequence is 15 residues long. Germline V CDR1 and CDR2: SGHVS, FQNEAQ. The CDR3 reads CASSLGRGSYNEQFF. In nucleotides, the CDR3 is TGTGCCAGCAGCTTAGGGCGGGGATCCTACAATGAGCAGTTCTTC.

V gene TRBV4-1 combines with J gene TRBJ2-2; 8 bases match TRBD2. CDR3 size: 19 residues. Losses at the gene ends were 0 bases for V and 2 bases for J; bases not matched to a gene: 11. The V gene's germline CDR1 is MGHRA and CDR2 YSYEKL. The CDR3 DNA is TGCGCCAGCAGCCAAGAGGGGTGGTGGACTAGCCCAAACACCGGGGAGCTGTTTTTT. This sequence encodes CASSQEGWWTSPNTGELFF.

The genes are TRBV6-6 and TRBJ1-6; TRBD1 matches 9 bases. V shed 2 bases and J 10 bases; nucleotides not matched to a gene: 3. Germline lookup yields CDR1 MNHNY and CDR2 SVGAGI (reference sequence). CDR3 size: 14 residues. The chain's CDR3 is CASSYGTGRSPLHF. The CDR3 DNA reads as TGTGCCAGCAGTTACGGGACAGGGAGATCACCCCTCCACTTT.

The chain combines TRBV5-4 with TRBJ2-7; 7 nucleotides match TRBD2. V was pared by 8 bases and J by 3 bases, with 11 bases of the junction left unmatched. Per the germline V gene, CDR1 is SGHNT and CDR2 is YYREEE (reference sequence). The CDR3 is made up of 14 amino acids. CDR3 protein: CASGVAGEFYEQYF. CDR3 coding DNA: TGTGCCAGTGGAGTAGCGGGTGAATTCTACGAGCAGTACTTC. The whole variable domain, filled in from reference TRBV5-4 and TRBJ2-7, reads ETGVTQSPTHLIKTRGQQVTLRCSSQSGHNTVSWYQQALGQGPQFIFQYYREEENGRGNFPPRFSGLQFPNYSSELNVNALELDDSALYLCASGVAGEFYEQYFGPGTRLTVT.

The CDR3 DNA sequence: TGTGCCAGCAGTTCCTCTCGGGATCAGCCCCAGCATTTT. Translated, it gives CASSSSRDQPQHF. The chain has TRBV6-6 and TRBJ1-5, with no clear D. Trimming removed 4 bases from V and 5 bases from J, with 9 bases in between. CDR1 is MNHNY, CDR2 SVGAGI, per germline (reference sequence). This CDR3 comprises 13 residues.

The chain has TRBV4-1 and TRBJ2-1, with 8 nucleotides matching TRBD2. The V and J ends lost 5 bases and 7 bases, in that order; junction bases with no gene match: 19. Germline CDR1 and CDR2: MGHRA and YSYEKL. The CDR3 runs 18 residues. The CDR3 DNA sequence: TGCGCCAGCAGCTTAGATGACGTGCCAGCGGGAGTCTGGAATGAGCAGTTCTTC. Protein product: CASSLDDVPAGVWNEQFF.

V usage is TRBV7-9 and J usage is TRBJ2-6, with D tentatively TRBD2 (5 bases). In germline, CDR1 is SEHNR, CDR2 FQNEAQ (reference sequence). This CDR3 has 15 amino acids. V lost 5 bases and J 2 bases, leaving 10 bases between the germline ends. CDR3 sequence: CASSPGRAGANVLTF. The CDR3 nucleotides read TGTGCCAGCAGCCCGGGGAGAGCTGGGGCCAACGTCCTGACTTTC.

The CDR3 reads CASSPGTSGSSSYNEQFF. CDR3 in DNA: TGTGCCAGCAGCCCAGGGACTAGCGGTTCAAGCTCCTACAATGAGCAGTTCTTC. The chain links TRBV7-9 to TRBJ2-1; the match to TRBD2 covers 11 bases. The CDR3 is 18 amino acids. Germline-derived CDR1 and CDR2 are SEHNR and FQNEAQ (reference sequence). Germline trimming cut 5 bases from V and 0 bases from J; bases unmatched to any gene: 9. Complete variable domain (other parts from reference TRBV7-9 and TRBJ2-1): DTGVSQNPRHKITKRGQNVTFRCDPISEHNRLYWYRQTLGQGPEFLTYFQNEAQLEKSRLLSDRFSAERPKGSFSTLEIQRTEQGDSAMYLCASSPGTSGSSSYNEQFFGPGTRLTVL.

The rearrangement joins TRBV7-9 to TRBJ2-1; D uncertain. With 5 bases removed from V and 2 bases from J, the gap between germline ends came to 4 bases. From germline, CDR1 is SEHNR and CDR2 FQNEAQ (reference sequence). The CDR3 is 12 amino acids. CDR3 sequence (DNA): TGTGCCAGCAGCCACCCCTACAATGAGCAGTTCTTC. It codes for CASSHPYNEQFF.

The genes are TRBV28 and TRBJ2-7, with 12 bases that match TRBD2. This CDR3 is 16 amino acids long. CDR1 is MDHEN and CDR2 is SYDVKM in the germline V gene. The V and J ends lost 8 bases and 4 bases, in that order; junction bases with no gene match: 12. Here the CDR3 DNA reads TGTGCCAGCGGATCGACTCGGACTAGCGGGAAGTACGAGCAGTACTTC. Translation gives CASGSTRTSGKYEQYF. Filled out from reference TRBV28 and TRBJ2-7, the complete variable domain reads DVKVTQSSRYLVKRTGEKVFLECVQDMDHENMFWYRQDPGLGLRLIYFSYDVKMKEKGDIPEGYSVSREKKERFSLILESASTNQTSMYLCASGSTRTSGKYEQYFGPGTRLTVT.

The chain has TRBV19 and TRBJ2-2, with a possible D match to TRBD1 (5 bases). This CDR3 spans 16 amino acids. Germline V gene lookup returns CDR1 LNHDA and CDR2 SQIVND (reference sequence). V gave up 1 base and J gave up 4 bases, with 13 bases separating them. In nucleotides, the CDR3 is TGTGCCAGTAGTATAGGGTGGGGCGGCGGCACCGGGGAGCTGTTTTTT. Translated: CASSIGWGGGTGELFF.

The chain is built from TRBV13 and TRBJ1-1; 11 bases line up with TRBD1. Trimming at V came to 5 bases and at J to 5 bases, leaving 7 bases not matched to a gene. CDR3 length equals 15 residues. CDR1 is PRHDT and CDR2 is FYEKMQ in the germline V gene (reference sequence). DNA for the CDR3: TGTGCCAGCAGCCCCCTGGGACAGGGGGATACTGAAGCTTTCTTT. The encoded protein is CASSPLGQGDTEAFF.

This sequence joins TRBV27 and TRBJ2-7, with TRBD1 as a possible D gene (6 bases). The CDR3 length is 14 residues. Trimming took 6 bases from V and 5 from J, leaving 17 bases between them. The germline V gene encodes CDR1 MNHEY and CDR2 SMNVEV (reference sequence). The CDR3 protein is CASRGNTGFHEQYF. The CDR3 bases are TGTGCCAGCAGGGGGAACACAGGGTTTCACGAGCAGTACTTC.

V is TRBV5-1 and J is TRBJ1-1, with 8 bases fitting TRBD1. The CDR3 has 17 residues. From germline, CDR1 is SGHRS and CDR2 YFSETQ. Unmatched junction bases numbered 14, after V lost 3 bases and J lost 4 bases. The CDR3 DNA reads as TGCGCCAGCAGCTATGAACCCGGGACAGGCGGGAGCACTGAAGCTTTCTTT. Its translation is CASSYEPGTGGSTEAFF.

J is TRBJ1-1 and V is TRBV28, with D possibly TRBD1 on 5 matching bases. The CDR3 has 14 amino acids. V was trimmed by 4 bases and J by 7 bases, leaving 16 bases between them. The germline V gene encodes CDR1 MDHEN and CDR2 SYDVKM. The CDR3 bases are TGTGCCAGCAGTTCGATCAGGGTGGACGATGAAGCTTTCTTT. It yields the protein CASSSIRVDDEAFF.

This clone appeared once. The CDR3 nucleotides are TGTGCCAGCAGCGTAGCCAAATACAATGAGCAGTTCTTC. It specifies CASSVAKYNEQFF. This sequence joins TRBV9 and TRBJ2-1; D is ambiguous. This CDR3 is built from 13 residues. Germline values: CDR1 SGDLS, CDR2 YYNGEE. The V gene lost 0 bases and the J gene lost 4 bases, with 5 bases spanning the gap.

The chain couples TRBV27 to TRBJ2-4; 7 nucleotides agree with TRBD2. Germline assignment: CDR1 MNHEY and CDR2 SMNVEV (reference sequence). This CDR3 has 15 residues. After removal of 5 bases from V and 6 bases from J, the junction contained 10 bases not matched to a gene. The CDR3 region has the DNA TGTGCCAGCAGTCCTCTGGGGGGAGGGAGAAACATTCAGTACTTC. Translation: CASSPLGGGRNIQYF.

The chain is built from TRBV5-4 and TRBJ2-7; D might be TRBD2 (5 bases). Deletions cut 1 base from V and 2 bases from J, with 10 bases between. Germline CDR1 and CDR2: SGHNT and YYREEE (reference sequence). CDR3 size: 14 residues. For the CDR3, the DNA is TGTGCCAGCAGCTTGTACGGGGTCGCCTACGAGCAGTACTTC. It encodes CASSLYGVAYEQYF.